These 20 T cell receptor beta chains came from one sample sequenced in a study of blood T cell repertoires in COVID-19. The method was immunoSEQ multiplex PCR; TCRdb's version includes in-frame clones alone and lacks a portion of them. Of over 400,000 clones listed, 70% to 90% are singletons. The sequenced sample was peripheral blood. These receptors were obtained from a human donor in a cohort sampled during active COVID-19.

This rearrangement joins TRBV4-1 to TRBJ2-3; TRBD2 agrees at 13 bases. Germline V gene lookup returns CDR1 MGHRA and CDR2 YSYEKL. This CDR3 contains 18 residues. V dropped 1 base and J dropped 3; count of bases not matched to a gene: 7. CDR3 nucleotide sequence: TGCGCCAGCAGCCAAGCATTACTAGCGGGAGGGAAAACAGATACGCAGTATTTT. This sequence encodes CASSQALLAGGKTDTQYF.

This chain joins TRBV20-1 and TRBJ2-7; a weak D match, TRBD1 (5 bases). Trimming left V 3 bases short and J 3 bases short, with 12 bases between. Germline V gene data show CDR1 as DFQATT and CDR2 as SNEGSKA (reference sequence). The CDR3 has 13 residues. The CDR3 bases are TGCAGTGCTAGTTATTCAGGGATCTACGAGCAGTACTTC. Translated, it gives CSASYSGIYEQYF.

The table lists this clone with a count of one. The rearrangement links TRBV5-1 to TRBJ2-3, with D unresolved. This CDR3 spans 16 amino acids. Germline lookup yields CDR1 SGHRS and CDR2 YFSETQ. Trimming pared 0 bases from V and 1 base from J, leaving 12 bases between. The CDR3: CASSLAGSRRTDTQYF. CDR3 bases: TGCGCCAGCAGCTTGGCCGGCTCCAGGCGCACAGATACGCAGTATTTT.

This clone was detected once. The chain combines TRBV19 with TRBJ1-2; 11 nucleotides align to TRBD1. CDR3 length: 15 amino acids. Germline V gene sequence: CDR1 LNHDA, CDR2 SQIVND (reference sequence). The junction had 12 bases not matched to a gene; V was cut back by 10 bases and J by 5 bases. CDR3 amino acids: CATQSRDRGLYGYTF. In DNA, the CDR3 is TGTGCCACCCAGAGCCGGGACAGGGGGTTGTATGGCTACACCTTC.

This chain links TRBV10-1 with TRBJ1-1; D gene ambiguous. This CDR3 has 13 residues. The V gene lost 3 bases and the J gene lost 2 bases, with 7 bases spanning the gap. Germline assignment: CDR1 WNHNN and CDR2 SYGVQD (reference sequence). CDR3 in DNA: TGCGCCAGCAGTGACAAACTAAACACTGAAGCTTTCTTT. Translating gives CASSDKLNTEAFF.

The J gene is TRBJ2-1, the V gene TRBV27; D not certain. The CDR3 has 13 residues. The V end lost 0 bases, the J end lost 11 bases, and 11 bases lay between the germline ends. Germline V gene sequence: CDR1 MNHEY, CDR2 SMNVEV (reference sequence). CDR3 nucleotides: TGTGCCAGCAGTTTATCGTTCCAGACTCAGCAGTTCTTC. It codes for CASSLSFQTQQFF.

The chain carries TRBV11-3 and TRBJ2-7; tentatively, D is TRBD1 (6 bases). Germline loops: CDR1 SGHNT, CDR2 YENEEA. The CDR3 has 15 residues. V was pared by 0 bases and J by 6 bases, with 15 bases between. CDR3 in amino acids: CASSLEGAPWSEQYF. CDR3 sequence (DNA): TGTGCCAGCAGCTTAGAGGGGGCGCCGTGGTCCGAGCAGTACTTC.

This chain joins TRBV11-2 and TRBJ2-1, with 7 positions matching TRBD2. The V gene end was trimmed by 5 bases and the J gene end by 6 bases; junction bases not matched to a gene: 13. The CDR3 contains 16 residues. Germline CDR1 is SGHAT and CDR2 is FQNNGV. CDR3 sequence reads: CASSPPTAGEVNEQFF. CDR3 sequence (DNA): TGTGCCAGCAGCCCCCCGACTGCGGGAGAGGTCAATGAGCAGTTCTTC. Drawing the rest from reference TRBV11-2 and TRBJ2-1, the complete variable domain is EAGVAQSPRYKIIEKRQSVAFWCNPISGHATLYWYQQILGQGPKLLIQFQNNGVVDDSQLPKDRFSAERLKGVDSTLKIQPAKLEDSAVYLCASSPPTAGEVNEQFFGPGTRLTVL.

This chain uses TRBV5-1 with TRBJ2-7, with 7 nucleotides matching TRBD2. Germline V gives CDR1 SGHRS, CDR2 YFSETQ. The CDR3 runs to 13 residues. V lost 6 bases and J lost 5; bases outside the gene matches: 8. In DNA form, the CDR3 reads TGCGCCAGCACCCCGACTAGCACCGACGAGCAGTACTTC. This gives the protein CASTPTSTDEQYF.

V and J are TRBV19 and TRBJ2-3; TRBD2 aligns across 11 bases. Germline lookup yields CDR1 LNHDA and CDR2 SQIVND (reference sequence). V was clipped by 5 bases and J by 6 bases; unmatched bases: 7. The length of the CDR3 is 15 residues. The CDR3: CASSPGLAAPDTQYF. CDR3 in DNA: TGTGCCAGTAGTCCGGGACTAGCGGCACCCGATACGCAGTATTTT.

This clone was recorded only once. In DNA form, the CDR3 reads TGTGCCAGTAGTCCGACAGCCCCTAGCACAGATACGCAGTATTTT. It specifies CASSPTAPSTDTQYF. This sequence joins TRBV19 and TRBJ2-3, with a possible D match to TRBD1 (5 bases). CDR3 length: 15 residues. The V gene lost 5 bases and the J gene lost 0 bases, with 12 bases spanning the gap. Germline V gene sequence: CDR1 LNHDA, CDR2 SQIVND (reference sequence).

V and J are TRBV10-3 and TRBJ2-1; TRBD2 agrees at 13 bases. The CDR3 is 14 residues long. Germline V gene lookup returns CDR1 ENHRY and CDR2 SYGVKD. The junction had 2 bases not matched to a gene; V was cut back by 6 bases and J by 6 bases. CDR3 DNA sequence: TGTGCCATCAGCCGACTAGCGGGGGGCAATGAGCAGTTCTTC. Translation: CAISRLAGGNEQFF.

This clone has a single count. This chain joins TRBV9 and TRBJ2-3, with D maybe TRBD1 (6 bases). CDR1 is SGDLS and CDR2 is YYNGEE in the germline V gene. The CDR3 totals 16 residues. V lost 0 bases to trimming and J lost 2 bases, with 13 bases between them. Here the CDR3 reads CASSVDGAGVTDTQYF. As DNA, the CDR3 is TGTGCCAGCAGCGTAGACGGGGCAGGGGTCACAGATACGCAGTATTTT. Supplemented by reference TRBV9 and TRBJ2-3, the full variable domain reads DSGVTQTPKHLITATGQRVTLRCSPRSGDLSVYWYQQSLDQGLQFLIQYYNGEERAKGNILERFSAQQFPDLHSELNLSSLELGDSALYFCASSVDGAGVTDTQYFGPGTRLTVL.

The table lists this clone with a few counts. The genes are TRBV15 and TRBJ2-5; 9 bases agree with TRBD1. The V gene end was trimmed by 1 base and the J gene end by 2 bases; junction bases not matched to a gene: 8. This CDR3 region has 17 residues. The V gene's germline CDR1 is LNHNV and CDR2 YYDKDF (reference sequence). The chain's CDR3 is CATSRAGTGFSQETQYF. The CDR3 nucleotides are TGTGCCACCAGCAGAGCCGGGACAGGGTTTTCGCAAGAGACCCAGTACTTC. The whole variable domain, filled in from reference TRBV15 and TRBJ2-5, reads DAMVIQNPRYQVTQFGKPVTLSCSQTLNHNVMYWYQQKSSQAPKLLFHYYDKDFNNEADTPDNFQSRRPNTSFCFLDIRSPGLGDTAMYLCATSRAGTGFSQETQYFGPGTRLLVL.

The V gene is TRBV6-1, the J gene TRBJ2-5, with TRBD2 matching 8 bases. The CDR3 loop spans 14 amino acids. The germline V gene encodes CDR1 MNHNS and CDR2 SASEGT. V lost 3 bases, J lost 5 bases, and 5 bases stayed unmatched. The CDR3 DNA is TGTGCCAGCAGTGACGGCGGGAGGTGGGAGACCCAGTACTTC. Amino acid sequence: CASSDGGRWETQYF.

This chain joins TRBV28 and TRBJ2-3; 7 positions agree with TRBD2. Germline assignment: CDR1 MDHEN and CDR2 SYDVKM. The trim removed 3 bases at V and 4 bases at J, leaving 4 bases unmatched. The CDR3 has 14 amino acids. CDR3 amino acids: CASSFPGGADTQYF. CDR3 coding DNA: TGTGCCAGCAGTTTTCCGGGGGGAGCAGATACGCAGTATTTT.

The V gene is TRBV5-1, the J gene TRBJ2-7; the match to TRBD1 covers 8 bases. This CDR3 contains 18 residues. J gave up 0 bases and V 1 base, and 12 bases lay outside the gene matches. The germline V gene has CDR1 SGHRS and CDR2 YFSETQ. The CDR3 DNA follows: TGCGCCAGCAGCTTGACGGGACAGGTATACACGAGCTCCTACGAGCAGTACTTC. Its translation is CASSLTGQVYTSSYEQYF.

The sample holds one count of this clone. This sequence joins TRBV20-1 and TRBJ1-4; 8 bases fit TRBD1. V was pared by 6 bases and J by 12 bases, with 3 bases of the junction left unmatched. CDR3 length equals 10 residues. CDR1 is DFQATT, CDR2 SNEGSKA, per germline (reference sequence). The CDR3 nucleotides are TGCAGTGCGGAGACAGGGGAACTGTTTTTT. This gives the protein CSAETGELFF.

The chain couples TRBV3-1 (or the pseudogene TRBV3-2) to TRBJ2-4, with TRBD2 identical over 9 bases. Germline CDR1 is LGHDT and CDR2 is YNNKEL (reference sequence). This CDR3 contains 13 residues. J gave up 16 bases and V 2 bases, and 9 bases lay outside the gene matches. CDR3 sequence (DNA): TGTGCCAGCAGCCAAACCCCGGGACTAGCTCTTTACTTC. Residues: CASSQTPGLALYF.

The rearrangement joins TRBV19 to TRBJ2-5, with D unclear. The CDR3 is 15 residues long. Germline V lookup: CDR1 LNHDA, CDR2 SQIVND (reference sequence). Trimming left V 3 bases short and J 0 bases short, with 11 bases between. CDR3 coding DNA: TGTGCCAGTAGTATCTCGAGTAGTTACCAAGAGACCCAGTACTTC. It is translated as CASSISSSYQETQYF.